Listed below are T cell receptor beta chains from one sample, sequenced in a study of naive and memory T cell subsets. MiXCR, run by TCRdb on the UMI-ligation and nested PCR reads, gives a single entry per CDR3 protein. Of fewer than 35,000 distinct CDR3 sequences listed, approximately 6.7% were seen once; the top ten hold 2.5% to 3.5%. The sequences come from skin, collected from a tuberculin skin test site. The receptors derive from an adult in good health. The CDR3 runs from the conserved cysteine through the conserved F or W. A D gene is named only where the DNA matches it firmly. Some rows mark clone size as missing; the rest say once, few, many or name a class of expanded clone.

abundance,j_gene,v_gene,d_gene,CDR3aa,CDR3nt
many,TRBJ2-7,TRBV12-3/TRBV12-4,TRBD1,CASSLGDRGHSYEQYF,TGTGCCAGCAGTTTGGGAGACAGGGGTCATTCCTACGAGCAGTACTTC
-,TRBJ1-3,TRBV5-5,-,CASSLEGVGIGPGNTIYF,TGTGCCAGCAGCTTGGAGGGGGTCGGGATAGGCCCTGGAAACACCATATATTTT
many,TRBJ2-7,TRBV29-1,TRBD1,CSVPGTALYEQYF,TGCAGCGTCCCGGGGACAGCCCTTTACGAGCAGTACTTC
many,TRBJ2-7,TRBV6-6,-,CASSYVPAYEQYF,TGTGCCAGCAGTTACGTGCCAGCCTACGAGCAGTACTTC
many,TRBJ2-5,TRBV11-3,-,CASSLDRGSQETQYF,TGTGCCAGCAGCTTAGACCGGGGGAGCCAAGAGACCCAGTACTTC
many,TRBJ1-1,TRBV5-1,-,CASSLGPEAFF,TGCGCCAGCAGCTTGGGACCAGAAGCTTTCTTT
-,TRBJ1-5,TRBV6-1,-,CASSWAGTIDQPQHF,TGTGCCAGCAGTTGGGCCGGGACAATCGATCAGCCCCAGCATTTT
-,TRBJ1-1,TRBV19,-,CATQRGNTEAFF,TGTGCCACTCAGCGGGGGAACACTGAAGCTTTCTTT
many,TRBJ2-1,TRBV7-6,TRBD2,CASSREAGAYNEQFF,TGTGCCAGCAGCCGGGAGGCGGGAGCCTACAATGAGCAGTTCTTC
many,TRBJ2-7,TRBV6-1,TRBD2,CASSDMGTGGYEQYF,TGTGCCAGCAGTGACATGGGAACGGGGGGCTACGAGCAGTACTTC
few,TRBJ2-3,TRBV3-1,-,CASSQGTSSTDTQYF,TGTGCCAGCAGCCAAGGGACCTCAAGCACAGATACGCAGTATTTT
many,TRBJ2-3,TRBV6-1,TRBD2,CASSGRGVSDTQYF,TGTGCCAGCAGTGGCCGGGGGGTCTCAGATACGCAGTATTTT
medium-sized,TRBJ2-3,TRBV5-1,TRBD2,CASSRTSGVRTDTQYF,TGCGCCAGCAGTCGGACTAGCGGAGTTCGCACAGATACGCAGTATTTT
medium-sized,TRBJ2-7,TRBV29-1,TRBD1,CSVVIRTGVGEQYF,TGCAGCGTTGTGATTCGGACAGGGGTAGGCGAGCAGTACTTC
many,TRBJ2-1,TRBV15,-,CATSRGQGNEQFF,TGTGCCACCAGCAGAGGCCAGGGGAACGAGCAGTTCTTC
few,TRBJ2-1,TRBV20-1,-,CSASGGMGGNNEQFF,TGCAGTGCTAGTGGGGGAATGGGGGGTAACAATGAGCAGTTCTTC
many,TRBJ1-5,TRBV15,-,CATSRVRQEINQPQHF,TGTGCCACCAGCAGAGTACGACAGGAGATCAATCAGCCCCAGCATTTT
many,TRBJ1-5,TRBV6-5,-,CASSYSDSPNQPQHF,TGTGCCAGCAGTTACTCGGACAGCCCCAATCAGCCCCAGCATTTT
many,TRBJ1-2,TRBV25-1,-,CASSEGTAYGYTF,TGTGCCAGCAGTGAAGGGACGGCGTATGGCTACACCTTC
many,TRBJ2-5,TRBV10-1,TRBD1,CASRSTGAETQYF,TGCGCCAGCCGCAGCACAGGGGCAGAGACCCAGTACTTC
many,TRBJ2-1,TRBV19,-,CASSIVAENEQFF,TGTGCCAGTAGTATAGTAGCAGAGAATGAGCAGTTCTTC
-,TRBJ2-5,TRBV9,-,CASSVEDGRSVRETQYF,TGTGCCAGCAGCGTAGAGGACGGCAGGAGTGTTCGAGAGACCCAGTACTTC
-,TRBJ2-7,TRBV29-1,-,CSVVGNSYEQYF,TGCAGCGTAGTTGGTAATTCCTACGAGCAGTACTTC
few,TRBJ1-5,TRBV19,TRBD1,CASSIWTGLDNQPQHF,TGTGCCAGTAGTATTTGGACAGGGTTGGACAATCAGCCCCAGCATTTT
many,TRBJ2-2,TRBV20-1,-,CSARLQEATGELFF,TGCAGTGCTAGGTTACAGGAGGCCACCGGGGAGCTGTTTTTT
many,TRBJ2-5,TRBV20-1,-,CSARVGGVPPEYF,TGCAGTGCTAGAGTGGGGGGCGTTCCGCCTGAGTACTTC
few,TRBJ2-7,TRBV12-3/TRBV12-4,TRBD1,CASSGQGALYEQYF,TGTGCCAGCAGCGGACAGGGGGCCCTCTACGAGCAGTACTTC
medium-sized,TRBJ2-1,TRBV5-1,-,CASSLYASVSYNEQFF,TGCGCCAGCAGCTTGTATGCGTCAGTCTCCTACAATGAGCAGTTCTTC
many,TRBJ1-2,TRBV5-1,-,CASSREVDYGYTF,TGCGCCAGCAGCAGGGAGGTTGACTATGGCTACACCTTC
few,TRBJ2-5,TRBV6-1,TRBD2,CASSEAQQRGLKETQYF,TGTGCCAGCAGTGAAGCGCAGCAGCGGGGGCTGAAAGAGACCCAGTACTTC
many,TRBJ2-6,TRBV5-1,TRBD1,CASSLVAGGSGANVLTF,TGCGCCAGCAGCTTGGTAGCAGGGGGAAGCGGGGCCAACGTCCTGACTTTC
many,TRBJ2-5,TRBV20-1,-,CSARDGKDIQETQYF,TGCAGTGCTAGAGATGGGAAGGACATACAAGAGACCCAGTACTTC
many,TRBJ2-3,TRBV1,-,CTSSQPVLGGQLGDTQYF,TGCACCAGCAGCCAACCTGTCTTGGGGGGTCAGCTTGGAGATACGCAGTATTTT
many,TRBJ2-3,TRBV20-1,-,CSVLGQPDTQYF,TGCAGTGTCCTAGGACAGCCAGATACGCAGTATTTT
few,TRBJ1-2,TRBV25-1,TRBD1,CASSDWDRSGYTF,TGTGCCAGCAGTGACTGGGACAGATCTGGCTACACCTTC
many,TRBJ1-5,TRBV19,TRBD1,CASSIMTGVGNQPQHF,TGTGCCAGTAGTATCATGACAGGGGTTGGCAATCAGCCCCAGCATTTT